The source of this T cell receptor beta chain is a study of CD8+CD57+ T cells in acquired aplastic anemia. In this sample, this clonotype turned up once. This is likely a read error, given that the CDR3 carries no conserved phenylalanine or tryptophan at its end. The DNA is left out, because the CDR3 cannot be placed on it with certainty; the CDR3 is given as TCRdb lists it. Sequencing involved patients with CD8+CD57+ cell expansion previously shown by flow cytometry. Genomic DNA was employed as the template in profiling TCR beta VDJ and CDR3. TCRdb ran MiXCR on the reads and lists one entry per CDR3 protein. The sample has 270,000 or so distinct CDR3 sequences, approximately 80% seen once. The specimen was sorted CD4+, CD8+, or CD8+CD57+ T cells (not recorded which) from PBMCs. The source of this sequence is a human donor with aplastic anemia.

This CDR3 is CASGDGGTDTHYFCP. The V call is TRBV2, the J call TRBJ2-1; TRBD1 is the table's D call, not checked against the DNA. The CDR3 spans 15 residues, counting both ends. CDR1 is SNHLY, CDR2 FYNNEI, per germline.